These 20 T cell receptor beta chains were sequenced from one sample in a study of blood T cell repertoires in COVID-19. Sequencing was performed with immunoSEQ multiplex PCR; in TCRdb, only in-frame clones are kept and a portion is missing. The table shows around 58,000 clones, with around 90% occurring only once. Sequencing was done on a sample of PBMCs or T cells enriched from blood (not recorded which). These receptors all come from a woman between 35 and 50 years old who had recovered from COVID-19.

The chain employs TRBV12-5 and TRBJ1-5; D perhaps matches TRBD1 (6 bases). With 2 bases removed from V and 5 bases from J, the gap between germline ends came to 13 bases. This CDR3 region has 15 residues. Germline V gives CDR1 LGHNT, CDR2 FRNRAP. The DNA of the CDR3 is TGTGCTAGTGGTTTGTTGACAGGACCTGATCAGCCCCAGCATTTT. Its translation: CASGLLTGPDQPQHF.

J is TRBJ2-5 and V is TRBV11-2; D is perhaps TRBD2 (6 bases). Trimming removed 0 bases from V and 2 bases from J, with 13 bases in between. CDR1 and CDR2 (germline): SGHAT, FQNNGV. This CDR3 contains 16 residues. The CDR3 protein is CASSLDFGDSQETQYF. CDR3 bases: TGTGCCAGCAGCTTAGATTTCGGGGACTCGCAAGAGACCCAGTACTTC.

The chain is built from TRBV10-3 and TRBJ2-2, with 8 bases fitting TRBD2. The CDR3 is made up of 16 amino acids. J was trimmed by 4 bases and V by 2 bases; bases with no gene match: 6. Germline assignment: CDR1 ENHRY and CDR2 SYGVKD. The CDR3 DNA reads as TGTGCCATCAGTGAGGCGGGGGGCGCGGTCACCGGGGAGCTGTTTTTT. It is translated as CAISEAGGAVTGELFF.

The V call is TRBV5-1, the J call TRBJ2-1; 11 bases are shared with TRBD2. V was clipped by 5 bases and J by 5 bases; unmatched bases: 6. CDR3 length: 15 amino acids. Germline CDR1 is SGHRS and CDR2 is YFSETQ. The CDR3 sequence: CASRLSGGADNEQFF. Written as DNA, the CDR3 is TGCGCCAGCAGACTTAGCGGGGGGGCGGACAATGAGCAGTTCTTC.

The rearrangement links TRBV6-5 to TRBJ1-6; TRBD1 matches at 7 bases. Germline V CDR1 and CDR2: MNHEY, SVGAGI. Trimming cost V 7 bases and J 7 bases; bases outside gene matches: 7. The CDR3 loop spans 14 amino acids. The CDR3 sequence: CASIPGGGNSPLHF. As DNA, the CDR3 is TGTGCCAGCATACCAGGGGGTGGCAATTCACCCCTCCACTTT.

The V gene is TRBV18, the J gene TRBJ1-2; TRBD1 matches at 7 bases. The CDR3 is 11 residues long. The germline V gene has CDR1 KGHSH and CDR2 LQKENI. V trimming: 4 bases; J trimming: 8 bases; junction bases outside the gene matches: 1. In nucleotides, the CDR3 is TGTGCCAGCTCACTACAGGGGGGCTACACCTTC. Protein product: CASSLQGGYTF.

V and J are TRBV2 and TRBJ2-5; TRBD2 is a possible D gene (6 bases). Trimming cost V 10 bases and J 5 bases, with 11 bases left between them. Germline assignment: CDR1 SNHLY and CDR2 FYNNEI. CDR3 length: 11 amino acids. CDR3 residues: CATGGRETQYF. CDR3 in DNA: TGTGCCACCGGGGGTCGGGAGACCCAGTACTTC.

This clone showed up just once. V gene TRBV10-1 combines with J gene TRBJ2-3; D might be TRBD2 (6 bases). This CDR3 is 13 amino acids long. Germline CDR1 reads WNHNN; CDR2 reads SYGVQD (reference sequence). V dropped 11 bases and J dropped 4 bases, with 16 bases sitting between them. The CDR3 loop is CADQRSGPDTQYF. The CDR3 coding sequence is TGCGCCGATCAGCGTAGCGGCCCAGATACGCAGTATTTT.

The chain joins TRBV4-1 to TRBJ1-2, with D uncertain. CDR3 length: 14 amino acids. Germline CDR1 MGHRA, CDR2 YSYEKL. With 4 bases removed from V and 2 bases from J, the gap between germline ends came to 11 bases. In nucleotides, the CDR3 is TGCGCCAGCAGCCCCCAGGTGTACAACTATGGCTACACCTTC. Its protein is CASSPQVYNYGYTF.

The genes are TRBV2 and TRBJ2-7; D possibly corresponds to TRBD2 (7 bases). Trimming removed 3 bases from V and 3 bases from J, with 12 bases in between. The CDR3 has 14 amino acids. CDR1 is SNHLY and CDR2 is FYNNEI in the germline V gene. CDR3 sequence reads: CASSDPGGDYEQYF. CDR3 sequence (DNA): TGTGCCAGCAGTGACCCGGGGGGCGACTACGAGCAGTACTTC.

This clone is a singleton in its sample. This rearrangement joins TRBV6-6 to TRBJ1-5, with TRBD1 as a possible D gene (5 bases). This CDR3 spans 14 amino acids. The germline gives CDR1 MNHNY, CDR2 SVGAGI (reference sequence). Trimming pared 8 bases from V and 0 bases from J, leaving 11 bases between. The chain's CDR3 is CASGSGNSNQPQHF. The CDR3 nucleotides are TGTGCCAGCGGGTCAGGGAATAGCAATCAGCCCCAGCATTTT.

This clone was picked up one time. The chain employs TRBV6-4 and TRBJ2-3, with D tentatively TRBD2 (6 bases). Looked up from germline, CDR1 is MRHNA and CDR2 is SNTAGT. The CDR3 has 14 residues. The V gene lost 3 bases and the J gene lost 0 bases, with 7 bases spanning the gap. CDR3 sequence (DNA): TGTGCCAGCAGTGAGCGGGGCAGCACAGATACGCAGTATTTT. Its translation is CASSERGSTDTQYF.

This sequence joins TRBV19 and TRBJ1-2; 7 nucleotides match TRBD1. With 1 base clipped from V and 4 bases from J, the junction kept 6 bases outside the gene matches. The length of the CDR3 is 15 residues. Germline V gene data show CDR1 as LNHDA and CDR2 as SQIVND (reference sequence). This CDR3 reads CASSIVPGTVYGYTF. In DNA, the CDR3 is TGTGCCAGTAGTATAGTTCCGGGGACAGTCTATGGCTACACCTTC.

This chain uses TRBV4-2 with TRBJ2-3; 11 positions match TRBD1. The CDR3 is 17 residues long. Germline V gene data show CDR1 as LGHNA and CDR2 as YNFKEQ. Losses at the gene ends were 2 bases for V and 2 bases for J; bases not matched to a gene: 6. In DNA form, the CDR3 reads TGTGCCAGCAGCCAAACCCGGGACAGGGGGTCCACAGATACGCAGTATTTT. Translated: CASSQTRDRGSTDTQYF.

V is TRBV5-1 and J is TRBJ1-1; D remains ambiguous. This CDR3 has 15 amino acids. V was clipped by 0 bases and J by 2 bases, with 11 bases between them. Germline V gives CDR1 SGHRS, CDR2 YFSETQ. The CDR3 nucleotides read TGCGCCAGCAGCTTGGCCTCAGAATTTAACACTGAAGCTTTCTTT. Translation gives CASSLASEFNTEAFF.

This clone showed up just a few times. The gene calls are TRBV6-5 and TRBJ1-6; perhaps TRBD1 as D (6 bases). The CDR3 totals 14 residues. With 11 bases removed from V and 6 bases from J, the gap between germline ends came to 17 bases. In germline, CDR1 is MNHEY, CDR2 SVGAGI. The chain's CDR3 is CAALGDTFNSPLHF. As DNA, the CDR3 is TGTGCCGCCTTAGGGGACACTTTTAATTCACCCCTCCACTTT.

The CDR3 region is CASSFSGGLETQYF. In DNA, the CDR3 is TGTGCCAGCAGTTTCTCCGGGGGTTTGGAGACCCAGTACTTC. The chain combines TRBV27 with TRBJ2-5; a possible D gene is TRBD2 (6 bases). There are 14 residues in the CDR3. From germline, CDR1 is MNHEY and CDR2 SMNVEV (reference sequence). The V end was cut by 3 bases, the J end by 5 bases, with 13 bases between.

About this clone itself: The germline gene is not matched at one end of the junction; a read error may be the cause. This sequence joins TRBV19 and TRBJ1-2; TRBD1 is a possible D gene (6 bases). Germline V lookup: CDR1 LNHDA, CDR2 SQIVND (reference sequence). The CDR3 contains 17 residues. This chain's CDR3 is CASSIDPTGLANYGYTF. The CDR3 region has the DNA TGTGCCAGTAGCATAGATCCGACAGGACTAGCTAACTATGGCTACACCTTC.

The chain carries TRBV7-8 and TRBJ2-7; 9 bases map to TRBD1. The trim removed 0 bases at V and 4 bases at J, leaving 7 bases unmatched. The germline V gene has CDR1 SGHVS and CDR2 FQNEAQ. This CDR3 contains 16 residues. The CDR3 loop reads CASSLARGQGTYEQYF. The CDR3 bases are TGTGCCAGCAGCTTAGCGCGAGGACAGGGGACATACGAGCAGTACTTC.

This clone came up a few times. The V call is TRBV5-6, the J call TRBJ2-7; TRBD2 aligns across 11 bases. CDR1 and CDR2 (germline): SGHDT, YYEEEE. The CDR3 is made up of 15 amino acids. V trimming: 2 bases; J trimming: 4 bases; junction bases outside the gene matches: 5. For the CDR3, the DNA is TGTGCCAGCAGCTTTACTAGCGGGGGAATATACGAGCAGTACTTC. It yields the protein CASSFTSGGIYEQYF.